This T cell receptor beta chain is from a study of shared clonotypes between healthy human individuals. The assay was carried out at the deep level. The sorted-subset replicate PCRs were given 200 ng DNA, which is 31,000 or so T cell genomes. Method: immunoSEQ multiplex PCR; TCRdb's copy keeps in-frame clones and lacks some. The sample has 730,000 or so clones, around 72% seen once. This CDR3 spans 16 amino acids. Germline-derived CDR1 and CDR2 are GTSNPN and SVGIG (reference sequence). The study's findings and limits: Donor scarcity curtailed the genetic and exposure-history diversity represented herein. Non-shared clonotypes showed lower generation probabilities than clonotypes common to all four donors.

As to this clone: The antigen is undetermined.

This rearrangement joins TRBV30 to TRBJ2-5; 12 nucleotides match TRBD1. The J call may be faulty, since TRBJ2-7 better matches the DNA end. The source of this sequence is a woman in her 30s in good health. Sequencing was carried out using memory CD4+ T cells sorted from blood. Subset here: CD45RA-negative fraction. CDR3 in DNA: TGTGCCTGGAGGTATGCCGGGACAGGGGGCCTCTACGAGCAGTACTTC. Translation: CAWRYAGTGGLYEQYF.